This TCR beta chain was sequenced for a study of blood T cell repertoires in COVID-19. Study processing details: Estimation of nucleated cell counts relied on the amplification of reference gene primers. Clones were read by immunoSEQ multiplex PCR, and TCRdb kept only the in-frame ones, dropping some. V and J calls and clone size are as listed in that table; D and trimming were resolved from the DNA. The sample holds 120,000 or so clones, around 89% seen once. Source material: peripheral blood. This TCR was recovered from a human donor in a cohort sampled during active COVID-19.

DNA of the CDR3: TGTGCCAGTAGTAGGGGACTAGCGGGAGGTCCCCGGTCAGATACGCAGTATTTT. This gives the protein CASSRGLAGGPRSDTQYF. The chain employs TRBV19 and TRBJ2-3; 15 bases map to TRBD2. This CDR3 is built from 18 residues. Looked up from germline, CDR1 is LNHDA and CDR2 is SQIVND (reference sequence). Unmatched junction bases numbered 9, after V lost 4 bases and J lost 4 bases.